Presented here are 19 T cell receptor beta chains from one specimen sequenced in a study of blood T cell repertoires in COVID-19. Clones were sequenced by immunoSEQ multiplex PCR, and TCRdb holds only the in-frame ones, with some missing. The table records roughly 12,000 clones, approximately 91% of them present only once. The sequenced sample consisted of peripheral blood. The origin of the receptors is a woman in her 70s with active COVID-19.

The chain has TRBV30 and TRBJ2-2; 8 bases are a match to TRBD1. The CDR3 runs to 14 residues. Germline CDR1 and CDR2: GTSNPN and SVGIG (reference sequence). Trimming cost V 2 bases and J 4 bases; bases outside gene matches: 3. In nucleotides, the CDR3 is TGTGCCTGGAGTTCAACAGGGGGCACCGGGGAGCTGTTTTTT. This sequence encodes CAWSSTGGTGELFF. The entire variable domain, with the rest obtained from reference TRBV30 and TRBJ2-2, is as follows: SQTIHQWPATLVQPVGSPLSLECTVEGTSNPNLYWYRQAAGRGLQLLFYSVGIGQISSEVPQNLSASRPQDRQFILSSKKLLLSDSGFYLCAWSSTGGTGELFFGEGSRLTVL.

The J gene is TRBJ2-1, the V gene TRBV5-4; TRBD2 matches 10 bases. The CDR3 contains 16 residues. Trimming took 0 bases from V and 8 from J; bases not matched to a gene: 8. CDR1 SGHNT and CDR2 YYREEE come from the germline V gene (reference sequence). CDR3 nucleotide sequence: TGTGCCAGCAGCTTGGGAGCTAGCGGGAGCAGCTATGAGCAGTTCTTC. Translation: CASSLGASGSSYEQFF.

This chain joins TRBV5-1 and TRBJ2-7; perhaps TRBD1 as D (6 bases). V lost 4 bases and J 3 bases, leaving 20 bases between the germline ends. The CDR3 consists of 16 residues. Per germline, CDR1 SGHRS and CDR2 YFSETQ. The CDR3 region has the DNA TGCGCCAGCAGCAATGGATTTACAGGGATCAACTACGAGCAGTACTTC. Its protein product is CASSNGFTGINYEQYF.

CDR3 nucleotides: TGTGCCAGCAGCCAGACAGGGGGCTCCTATATCTTCTTT. Its translation is CASSQTGGSYIFF. V is TRBV3-1 (or the pseudogene TRBV3-2) and J is TRBJ1-1; TRBD1 matches at 10 bases. With 3 bases clipped from V and 14 bases from J, the junction kept 9 bases outside the gene matches. The CDR3 sequence is 13 residues long. CDR1 and CDR2 from the germline V gene are LGHDT and YNNKEL (reference sequence).

The rearrangement uses TRBV4-3 and TRBJ2-1; D ambiguous. Trimming cost V 1 base and J 7 bases, with 14 bases left between them. CDR3 length: 15 residues. Germline CDR1 and CDR2: LGHNA and YSLEER. The CDR3, as DNA: TGCGCCAGCAGCCAAGGAAGAGCGACCCTGAATGAGCAGTTCTTC. Translating it yields CASSQGRATLNEQFF.

The V gene is TRBV6-6, the J gene TRBJ2-7; 8 nucleotides match TRBD1. With V trimmed by 8 bases and J by 3 bases, 9 bases remained unmatched. The germline V gene has CDR1 MNHNY and CDR2 SVGAGI (reference sequence). The CDR3 covers 14 residues. The CDR3 sequence: CASRLQGASYEQYF. CDR3 in DNA: TGTGCCAGCCGACTGCAGGGGGCGAGCTACGAGCAGTACTTC.

This rearrangement joins TRBV7-2 to TRBJ2-1, with D possibly being TRBD1 (5 bases). V shed 3 bases and J shed 7 bases, with 16 bases lying between them. CDR1 is SGHTA and CDR2 is FQGNSA in the germline V gene. This CDR3 is 15 amino acids long. CDR3 DNA: TGTGCCAGCAGCTTCATGCAGGGTCTGAATAATGAGCAGTTCTTC. Protein product: CASSFMQGLNNEQFF.

The chain employs TRBV5-4 and TRBJ2-7, with D unclear. CDR1 is SGHNT and CDR2 is YYREEE in the germline V gene (reference sequence). The CDR3 length is 14 residues. Trimming removed 1 base from V and 1 base from J, with 9 bases in between. DNA of the CDR3: TGTGCCAGCAGCTTGTATGTGGCTTCCTACGAGCAGTACTTC. Its protein is CASSLYVASYEQYF.

The chain is built from TRBV7-9 and TRBJ2-3; 8 bases are a match to TRBD2. Germline values: CDR1 SEHNR, CDR2 FQNEAQ (reference sequence). The CDR3 sequence is 15 residues long. The V segment lost 5 bases and the J segment 4 bases; nucleotides outside the gene matches: 8. The CDR3 region has the DNA TGTGCCAGCAGCACCCGGGAAGCGGGGGCAGATACGCAGTATTTT. It codes for CASSTREAGADTQYF.

This chain links TRBV10-2 with TRBJ2-2, with 9 bases that match TRBD2. Germline-derived CDR1 and CDR2 are WSHSY and SAAADI. The CDR3 contains 18 residues. The ends lost 4 bases at V and 6 bases at J; junction bases unmatched: 15. CDR3 bases: TGCGCCAGCAGTGTGGGGGGCCTGGGCGGGAGGGCGGCCGGGGAGCTGTTTTTT. This sequence encodes CASSVGGLGGRAAGELFF.

The rearrangement joins TRBV5-1 to TRBJ2-3; weak D call: TRBD2 (6 bases). This CDR3 comprises 14 residues. Germline values: CDR1 SGHRS, CDR2 YFSETQ. Trimming removed 0 bases from V and 2 bases from J, with 7 bases in between. The CDR3 nucleotides read TGCGCCAGCAGCTTGGTAGCGGACACAGATACGCAGTATTTT. Translating it yields CASSLVADTDTQYF.

The chain combines TRBV5-1 with TRBJ1-2, with 7 bases fitting TRBD1. CDR3 length: 16 amino acids. From germline, CDR1 is SGHRS and CDR2 YFSETQ. J gave up 0 bases and V 0 bases, and 5 bases lay outside the gene matches. The CDR3 here is CASSLVDRATNYGYTF. For the CDR3, the DNA is TGCGCCAGCAGCTTGGTCGACAGGGCGACTAACTATGGCTACACCTTC. Full variable domain (outside the CDR3, taken from reference TRBV5-1 and TRBJ1-2): KAGVTQTPRYLIKTRGQQVTLSCSPISGHRSVSWYQQTPGQGLQFLFEYFSETQRNKGNFPGRFSGRQFSNSRSEMNVSTLELGDSALYLCASSLVDRATNYGYTFGSGTRLTVV.

The chain recombines TRBV5-1 with TRBJ2-3, with D maybe TRBD2 (5 bases). The CDR3 contains 14 residues. V was clipped by 0 bases and J by 2 bases, with 7 bases between them. Germline V gene data show CDR1 as SGHRS and CDR2 as YFSETQ. For the CDR3, the DNA is TGCGCCAGCAGCTTGGCCCGGGACACAGATACGCAGTATTTT. It is translated as CASSLARDTDTQYF.

V is TRBV20-1 and J is TRBJ2-2; 7 nucleotides line up with TRBD2. CDR3 size: 16 residues. Germline V CDR1 and CDR2: DFQATT, SNEGSKA (reference sequence). V shed 3 bases and J 4 bases; nucleotides not matched to a gene: 11. This chain's CDR3 is CSASSGLAETTGELFF. For the CDR3, the DNA is TGCAGTGCTAGTAGCGGCCTAGCGGAGACCACCGGGGAGCTGTTTTTT.

This clone has only one observation. Here the CDR3 DNA reads TGTGCCAGCAGTTTATCGAGCGGGTCTGGGGCCAACGTCCTGACTTTC. The encoded protein is CASSLSSGSGANVLTF. This chain joins TRBV27 and TRBJ2-6; TRBD2 is a possible D gene (6 bases). The germline V and J ends were trimmed by 0 bases and 1 base, with 7 bases remaining between them. CDR1 is MNHEY and CDR2 is SMNVEV in the germline V gene (reference sequence). This CDR3 has 16 amino acids.

In its sample, this clone is hyperexpanded. This rearrangement joins TRBV7-8 to TRBJ2-3; TRBD2 matches at 8 bases. The germline V gene has CDR1 SGHVS and CDR2 FQNEAQ. The CDR3 contains 15 residues. V lost 3 bases to trimming and J lost 5 bases; unmatched junction nucleotides: 7. The CDR3 nucleotides read TGTGCCAGCAGCTTTAGCGGGATGCATGGAGATACGCAGTATTTT. Residues: CASSFSGMHGDTQYF.

V and J are TRBV28 and TRBJ1-1, with TRBD1 as a possible D gene (6 bases). The CDR3 runs to 16 residues. Germline-derived CDR1 and CDR2 are MDHEN and SYDVKM. Trimming removed 5 bases from V and 2 bases from J, with 18 bases in between. CDR3 sequence reads: CASSRPTTGSNTEAFF. The CDR3 DNA sequence: TGTGCCAGCAGTCGACCCACGACAGGTTCTAACACTGAAGCTTTCTTT.

The CDR3 loop is CASSLVAGITKGNEQFF. CDR3 nucleotides: TGTGCCAGCAGCTTGGTGGCGGGAATCACGAAGGGCAATGAGCAGTTCTTC. This chain uses TRBV5-5 with TRBJ2-1; possibly TRBD2 for D (6 bases). The germline CDR1 and CDR2 sequences are SGHKS and YYEKEE (reference sequence). Trimming took 0 bases from V and 6 from J, leaving 19 bases between them. The CDR3 runs 17 residues.

This CDR3 reads CASSLGLALFNEQFF. The CDR3 bases are TGCGCCAGCAGCTTGGGACTAGCGCTTTTCAATGAGCAGTTCTTC. V is TRBV5-1 and J is TRBJ2-1, with 8 nucleotides matching TRBD2. Trimming at V came to 0 bases and at J to 6 bases, leaving 5 bases not matched to a gene. Germline CDR1 SGHRS, CDR2 YFSETQ. This CDR3 contains 15 residues.